This TCR beta chain is from a study of T cell clonotyping in hematopoietic cell transplantation. The study, taken as a whole, reports: Few recipient clonotypes overlapped donors; over 95% were de novo at given depth.

Points on this clone: As yet, its antigen is unknown.

Using immunoSEQ multiplex PCR, the repertoire was profiled, and TCRdb retains in-frame clones only, with some absent. Counted here are around 5,200 clones, roughly 70% occurring once; the ten biggest clones make up around 28%. The sample was PBMCs, taken 180 days after allogeneic stem cell transplant. The TCR was taken from a male patient between 50 and 60 years old who had an allogeneic stem cell transplant from an unrelated donor, so the T cells may come from the graft donor. Some clones in this sample may be carry-over from other donors' samples.

The CDR3 nucleotides read TGTGCCAGCAGCCAAGCGAAGCTCGGCTACACCTTC. Translated: CASSQAKLGYTF. This chain connects TRBV4-2 to TRBJ1-2; D is uncertain. This CDR3 has 12 amino acids. The V gene's germline CDR1 is LGHNA and CDR2 YNFKEQ. V dropped 1 base and J dropped 8 bases, with 8 bases sitting between them.